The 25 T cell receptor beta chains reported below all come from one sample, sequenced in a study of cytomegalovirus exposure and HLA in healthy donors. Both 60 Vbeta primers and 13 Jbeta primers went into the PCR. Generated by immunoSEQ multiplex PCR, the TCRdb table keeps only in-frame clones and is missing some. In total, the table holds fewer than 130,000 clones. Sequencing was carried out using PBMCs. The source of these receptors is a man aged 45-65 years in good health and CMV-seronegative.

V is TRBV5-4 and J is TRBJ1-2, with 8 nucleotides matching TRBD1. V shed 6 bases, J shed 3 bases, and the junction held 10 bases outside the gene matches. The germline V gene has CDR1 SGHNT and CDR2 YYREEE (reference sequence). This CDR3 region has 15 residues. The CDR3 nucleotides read TGTGCCAGCACCTCTCGGGACAGGCTGTACTATGGCTACACCTTC. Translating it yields CASTSRDRLYYGYTF.

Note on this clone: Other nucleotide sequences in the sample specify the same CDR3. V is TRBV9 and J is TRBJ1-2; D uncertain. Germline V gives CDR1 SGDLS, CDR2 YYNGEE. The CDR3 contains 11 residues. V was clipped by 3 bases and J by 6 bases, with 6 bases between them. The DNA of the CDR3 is TGTGCCAGCAGCGCCCGAGATGGCTACACCTTC. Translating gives CASSARDGYTF.

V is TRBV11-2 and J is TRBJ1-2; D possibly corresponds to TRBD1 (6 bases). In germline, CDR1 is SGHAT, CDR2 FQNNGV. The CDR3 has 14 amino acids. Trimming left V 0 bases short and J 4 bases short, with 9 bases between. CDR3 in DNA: TGTGCCAGCAGCTTAGAATTACAGGGCTATGGCTACACCTTC. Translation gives CASSLELQGYGYTF.

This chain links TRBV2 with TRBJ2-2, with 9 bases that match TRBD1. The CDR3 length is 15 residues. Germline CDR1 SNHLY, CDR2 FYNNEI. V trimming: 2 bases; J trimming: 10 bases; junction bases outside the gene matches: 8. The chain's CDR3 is CASSELRDRAAELFF. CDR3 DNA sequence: TGTGCCAGCAGTGAACTCCGGGACAGGGCGGCGGAGCTGTTTTTT.

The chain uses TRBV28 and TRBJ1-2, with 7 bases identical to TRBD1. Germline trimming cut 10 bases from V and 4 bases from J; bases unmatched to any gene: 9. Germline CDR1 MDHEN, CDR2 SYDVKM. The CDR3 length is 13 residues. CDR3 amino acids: CATSGAGGYGYTF. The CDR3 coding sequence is TGTGCCACCTCCGGGGCAGGGGGCTATGGCTACACCTTC.

Here the CDR3 reads CASSLGDRITYEQYF. CDR3 nucleotide sequence: TGTGCCAGCAGCTTGGGGGACAGAATTACCTACGAGCAGTACTTC. V gene TRBV5-4 combines with J gene TRBJ2-7, with TRBD1 identical over 7 bases. Trimming cost V 0 bases and J 2 bases; bases outside gene matches: 5. The CDR3 loop spans 15 amino acids. Germline CDR1 is SGHNT and CDR2 is YYREEE (reference sequence).

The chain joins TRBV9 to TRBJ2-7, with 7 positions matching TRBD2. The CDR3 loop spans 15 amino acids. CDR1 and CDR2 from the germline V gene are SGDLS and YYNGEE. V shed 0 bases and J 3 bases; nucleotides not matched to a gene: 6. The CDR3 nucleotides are TGTGCCAGCAGCGTAGAGCGCGGGAGTGGCTACGAGCAGTACTTC. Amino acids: CASSVERGSGYEQYF.

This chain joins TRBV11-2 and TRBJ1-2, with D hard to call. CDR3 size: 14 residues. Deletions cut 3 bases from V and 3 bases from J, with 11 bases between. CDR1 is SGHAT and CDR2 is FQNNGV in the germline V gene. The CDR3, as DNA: TGTGCCAGCAGCTTCGCAGGAAATCACTATGGCTACACCTTC. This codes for CASSFAGNHYGYTF.

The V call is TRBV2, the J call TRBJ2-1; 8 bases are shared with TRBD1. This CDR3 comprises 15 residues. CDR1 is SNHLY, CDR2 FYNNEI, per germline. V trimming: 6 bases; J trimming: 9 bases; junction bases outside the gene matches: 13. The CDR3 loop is CASRLQGAPRGEQFF. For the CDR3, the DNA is TGTGCCAGCAGGCTTCAGGGGGCGCCCCGGGGTGAGCAGTTCTTC.

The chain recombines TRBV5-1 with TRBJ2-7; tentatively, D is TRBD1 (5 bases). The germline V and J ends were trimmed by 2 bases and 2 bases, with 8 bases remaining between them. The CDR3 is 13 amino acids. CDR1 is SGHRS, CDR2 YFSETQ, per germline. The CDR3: CASSLGAPYEQYF. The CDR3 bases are TGCGCCAGCAGCTTAGGGGCCCCCTACGAGCAGTACTTC.

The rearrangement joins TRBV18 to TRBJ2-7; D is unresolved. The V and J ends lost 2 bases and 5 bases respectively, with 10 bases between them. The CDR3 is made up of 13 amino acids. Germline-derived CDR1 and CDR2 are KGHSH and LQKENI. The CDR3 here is CASSPAGQNEQYF. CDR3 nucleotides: TGTGCCAGCTCACCAGCTGGGCAGAACGAGCAGTACTTC.

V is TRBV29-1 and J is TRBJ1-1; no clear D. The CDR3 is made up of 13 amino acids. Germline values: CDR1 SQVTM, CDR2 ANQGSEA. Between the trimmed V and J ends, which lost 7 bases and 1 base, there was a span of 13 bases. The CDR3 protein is CSGTPAPNTEAFF. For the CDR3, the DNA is TGCAGCGGGACTCCTGCACCGAACACTGAAGCTTTCTTT. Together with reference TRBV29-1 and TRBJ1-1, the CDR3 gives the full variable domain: SAVISQKPSRDICQRGTSLTIQCQVDSQVTMMFWYRQQPGQSLTLIATANQGSEATYESGFVIDKFPISRPNLTFSTLTVSNMSPEDSSIYLCSGTPAPNTEAFFGQGTRLTVV.

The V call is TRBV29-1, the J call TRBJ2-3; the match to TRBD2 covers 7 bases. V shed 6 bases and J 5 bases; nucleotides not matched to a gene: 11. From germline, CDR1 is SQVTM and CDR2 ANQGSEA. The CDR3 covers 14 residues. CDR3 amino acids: CSVGGTGGGDTQYF. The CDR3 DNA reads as TGCAGCGTCGGGGGGACGGGAGGAGGAGATACGCAGTATTTT.

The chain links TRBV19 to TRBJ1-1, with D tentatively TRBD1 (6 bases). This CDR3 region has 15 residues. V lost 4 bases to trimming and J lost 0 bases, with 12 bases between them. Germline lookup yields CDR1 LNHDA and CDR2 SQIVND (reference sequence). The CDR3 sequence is CASSTRTAMNTEAFF. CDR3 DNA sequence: TGTGCCAGTAGTACGCGGACAGCTATGAACACTGAAGCTTTCTTT.

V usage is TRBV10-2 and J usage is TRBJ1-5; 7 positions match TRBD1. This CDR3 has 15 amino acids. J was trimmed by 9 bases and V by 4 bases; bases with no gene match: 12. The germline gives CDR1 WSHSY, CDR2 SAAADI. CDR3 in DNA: TGCGCCAGCAGTGCAACGGGACAGATATCACGGCCCCAGCATTTT. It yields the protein CASSATGQISRPQHF.

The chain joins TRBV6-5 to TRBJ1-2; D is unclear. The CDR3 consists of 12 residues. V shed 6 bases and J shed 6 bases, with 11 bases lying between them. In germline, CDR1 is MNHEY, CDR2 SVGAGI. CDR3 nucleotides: TGTGCCAGCAGATTTCGGTCGGATGGCTACACCTTC. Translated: CASRFRSDGYTF.

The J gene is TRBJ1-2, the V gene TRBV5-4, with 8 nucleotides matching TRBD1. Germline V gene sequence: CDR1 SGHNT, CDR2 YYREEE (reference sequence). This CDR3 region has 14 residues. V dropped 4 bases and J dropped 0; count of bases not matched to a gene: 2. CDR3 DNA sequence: TGTGCCAGCAGCCGGACAGGGACTAACTATGGCTACACCTTC. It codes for CASSRTGTNYGYTF.

The CDR3 region has the DNA TGCGCCAGCAGCTTGACAGGACAGCCAAATAACTATGGCTACACCTTC. Its protein is CASSLTGQPNNYGYTF. This chain uses TRBV5-1 with TRBJ1-2, with a possible D match to TRBD1 (6 bases). The germline V gene encodes CDR1 SGHRS and CDR2 YFSETQ. This CDR3 is 16 amino acids long. Trimming took 1 base from V and 1 from J, leaving 14 bases between them.

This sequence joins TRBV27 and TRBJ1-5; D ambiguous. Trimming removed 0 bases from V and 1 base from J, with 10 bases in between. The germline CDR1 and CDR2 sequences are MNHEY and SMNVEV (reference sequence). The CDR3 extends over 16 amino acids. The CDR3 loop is CASSLSSGVSNQPQHF. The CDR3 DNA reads TGTGCCAGCAGTTTATCATCCGGGGTGAGCAATCAGCCCCAGCATTTT.

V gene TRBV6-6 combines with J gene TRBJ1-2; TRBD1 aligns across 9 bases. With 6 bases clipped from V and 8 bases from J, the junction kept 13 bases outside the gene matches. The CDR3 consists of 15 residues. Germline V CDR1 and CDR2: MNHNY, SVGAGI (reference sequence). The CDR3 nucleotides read TGTGCCAGCAGGAGTCCCGGGACAGGGCGGAACGGCTACACCTTC. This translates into CASRSPGTGRNGYTF.

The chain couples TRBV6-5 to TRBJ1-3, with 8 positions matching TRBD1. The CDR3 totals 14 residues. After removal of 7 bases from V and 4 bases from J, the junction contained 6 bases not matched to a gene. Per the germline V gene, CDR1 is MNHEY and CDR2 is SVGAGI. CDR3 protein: CASKRQGNGNTIYF. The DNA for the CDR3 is TGTGCCAGCAAGAGACAGGGGAACGGAAACACCATATATTTT.

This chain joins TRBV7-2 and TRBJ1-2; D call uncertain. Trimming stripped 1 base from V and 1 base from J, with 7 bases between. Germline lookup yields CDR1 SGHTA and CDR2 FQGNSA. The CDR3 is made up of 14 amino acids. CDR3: CASSLVEGNYGYTF. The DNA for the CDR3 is TGTGCCAGCAGCTTAGTAGAGGGTAACTATGGCTACACCTTC.

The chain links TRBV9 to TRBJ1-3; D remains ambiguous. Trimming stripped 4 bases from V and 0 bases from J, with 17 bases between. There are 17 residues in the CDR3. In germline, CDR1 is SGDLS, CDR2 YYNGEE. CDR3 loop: CASSPNERLISGNTIYF. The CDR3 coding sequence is TGTGCCAGCAGCCCTAATGAAAGACTGATCTCTGGAAACACCATATATTTT.

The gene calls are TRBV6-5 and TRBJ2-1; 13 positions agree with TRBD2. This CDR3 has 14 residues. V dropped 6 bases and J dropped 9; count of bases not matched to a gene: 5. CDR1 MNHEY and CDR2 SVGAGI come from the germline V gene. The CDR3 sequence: CASSYGLAGAEQFF. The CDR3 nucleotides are TGTGCCAGCAGCTACGGACTAGCGGGAGCTGAGCAGTTCTTC.

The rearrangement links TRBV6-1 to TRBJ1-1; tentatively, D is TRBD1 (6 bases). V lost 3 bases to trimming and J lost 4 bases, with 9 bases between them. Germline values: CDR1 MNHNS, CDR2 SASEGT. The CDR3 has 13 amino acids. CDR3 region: CASSEQGITEAFF. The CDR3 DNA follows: TGTGCCAGCAGTGAGCAGGGGATCACTGAAGCTTTCTTT.